Each of the 30 T cell receptor beta chains below was sequenced from the same sample in a study of cytomegalovirus exposure and HLA in healthy donors. The PCR used 60 Vbeta and 13 Jbeta primers. Assay used: immunoSEQ multiplex PCR; TCRdb lists only in-frame clones, some missing. The sample lists 200,000 or so clones, less than 85% occurring once. The sequenced sample consisted of PBMCs. The source of these receptors is a man aged 18 to 30 in good health and CMV-seronegative.

This clone has only one observation. The chain links TRBV7-2 to TRBJ2-5; 8 positions match TRBD1. Germline V gene sequence: CDR1 SGHTA, CDR2 FQGNSA. The CDR3 totals 15 residues. J lost 5 bases, V lost 5 bases, and 10 bases had no gene match. CDR3 sequence: CASSVHQGAGETQYF. CDR3 nucleotides: TGTGCCAGCAGCGTGCACCAGGGGGCCGGCGAGACCCAGTACTTC.

The V gene is TRBV28, the J gene TRBJ1-5, with a possible D match to TRBD1 (6 bases). This CDR3 has 14 residues. Trimming took 6 bases from V and 7 from J, leaving 16 bases between them. The germline CDR1 and CDR2 sequences are MDHEN and SYDVKM. The CDR3 spells CASRRGTSGQPQHF. As DNA, the CDR3 is TGTGCCAGCAGGAGGGGGACATCAGGGCAGCCCCAGCATTTT.

As DNA, the CDR3 is TGCGCCAGCAGTGCAGGGGGCTCTGGAAACACCATATATTTT. The encoded protein is CASSAGGSGNTIYF. The chain uses TRBV5-1 and TRBJ1-3; 7 nucleotides agree with TRBD1. In germline, CDR1 is SGHRS, CDR2 YFSETQ. V lost 5 bases, J lost 0 bases, and 2 bases stayed unmatched. The CDR3 has 14 residues.

A single count supports this clone. This chain links TRBV14 with TRBJ2-1; D remains unclear. Trimming took 5 bases from V and 4 from J, leaving 9 bases between them. CDR1 is SGHDN, CDR2 FVKESK, per germline. CDR3 length: 13 amino acids. CDR3 bases: TGTGCCAGCAGCGAGTCGATATACAATGAGCAGTTCTTC. Protein product: CASSESIYNEQFF.

The chain is built from TRBV25-1 and TRBJ2-7; 7 positions match TRBD1. CDR3 length: 15 amino acids. CDR1 and CDR2 from the germline V gene are MGHDK and SYGVNS. Unmatched junction bases numbered 6, after V lost 3 bases and J lost 1 base. CDR3: CASSDHRGSSYEQYF. The DNA for the CDR3 is TGTGCCAGCAGTGATCACAGGGGATCGTCCTACGAGCAGTACTTC.

In its sample, this clone was seen a few times. V gene TRBV7-9 combines with J gene TRBJ1-1; D remains ambiguous. Per germline, CDR1 SEHNR and CDR2 FQNEAQ (reference sequence). CDR3 size: 16 residues. V lost 2 bases to trimming and J lost 4 bases, with 17 bases between them. The CDR3 protein is CASSLRRVDWGTEAFF. The CDR3, as DNA: TGTGCCAGCAGCTTACGCCGGGTGGACTGGGGCACTGAAGCTTTCTTT. Full variable domain (remainder filled in from reference TRBV7-9 and TRBJ1-1): DTGVSQNPRHKITKRGQNVTFRCDPISEHNRLYWYRQTLGQGPEFLTYFQNEAQLEKSRLLSDRFSAERPKGSFSTLEIQRTEQGDSAMYLCASSLRRVDWGTEAFFGQGTRLTVV.

The genes are TRBV27 and TRBJ1-2; 7 bases fit TRBD1. CDR1 and CDR2 (germline): MNHEY, SMNVEV (reference sequence). V shed 4 bases and J 6 bases; nucleotides not matched to a gene: 11. The CDR3 contains 15 residues. The CDR3 sequence is CASSYTTGAADGYTF. The CDR3 DNA is TGTGCCAGCAGTTACACCACAGGGGCCGCGGATGGCTACACCTTC.

This chain connects TRBV11-2 to TRBJ2-2, with 7 bases that match TRBD1. Germline CDR1 SGHAT, CDR2 FQNNGV. The CDR3 totals 16 residues. V lost 6 bases to trimming and J lost 0 bases; unmatched junction nucleotides: 7. CDR3: CASSPRGPPNTGELFF. CDR3 coding DNA: TGTGCCAGCAGTCCAAGGGGGCCGCCGAACACCGGGGAGCTGTTTTTT.

The genes are TRBV28 and TRBJ2-1, with a possible D match to TRBD2 (5 bases). Trimming took 5 bases from V and 1 from J, leaving 9 bases between them. CDR3 length: 14 amino acids. Looked up from germline, CDR1 is MDHEN and CDR2 is SYDVKM. The DNA of the CDR3 is TGTGCCAGCAGTGCCGGGAAGTCCTACAATGAGCAGTTCTTC. Translated: CASSAGKSYNEQFF.

This chain links TRBV7-9 with TRBJ1-1, with D perhaps TRBD1 (6 bases). The germline V and J ends were trimmed by 3 bases and 3 bases, with 14 bases remaining between them. There are 15 residues in the CDR3. CDR1 and CDR2 from the germline V gene are SEHNR and FQNEAQ (reference sequence). Here the CDR3 DNA reads TGTGCCAGCAGCTTGAGGAGCGCAGGGGACACTGAAGCTTTCTTT. Residues: CASSLRSAGDTEAFF.

The rearrangement uses TRBV27 and TRBJ1-5; 10 bases match TRBD1. There are 14 residues in the CDR3. V was pared by 6 bases and J by 5 bases, with 4 bases of the junction left unmatched. Per the germline V gene, CDR1 is MNHEY and CDR2 is SMNVEV (reference sequence). CDR3 in DNA: TGTGCCAGCAGCAGACAGGGGGCGGATCAGCCCCAGCATTTT. Translation: CASSRQGADQPQHF.

The chain combines TRBV28 with TRBJ1-4; D uncertain. The CDR3 extends over 16 amino acids. Deletions cut 6 bases from V and 3 bases from J, with 17 bases between. CDR1 is MDHEN, CDR2 SYDVKM, per germline. The CDR3 DNA reads as TGTGCCAGCAGCCTCTACCAAGGAGCGGCTAATGAAAAACTGTTTTTT. It is translated as CASSLYQGAANEKLFF.

This clone was detected only once. The rearrangement links TRBV10-3 to TRBJ1-5; D remains unclear. The ends were cut back, 0 bases at V and 0 bases at J, with 9 bases in the middle. This CDR3 has 16 residues. Germline CDR1 is ENHRY and CDR2 is SYGVKD. The CDR3 loop is CAISESGGYSNQPQHF. Here the CDR3 DNA reads TGTGCCATCAGTGAGTCCGGCGGGTATAGCAATCAGCCCCAGCATTTT.

This clone was found once. This sequence joins TRBV6-5 and TRBJ1-2; 7 nucleotides match TRBD1. CDR1 and CDR2 (germline): MNHEY, SVGAGI. V was pared by 6 bases and J by 0 bases, with 7 bases of the junction left unmatched. The CDR3 loop spans 15 amino acids. DNA of the CDR3: TGTGCCAGCAGCCCAGGGGGGATGCCTAACTATGGCTACACCTTC. Translation gives CASSPGGMPNYGYTF.

The J gene is TRBJ2-7, the V gene TRBV7-3, with 7 nucleotides matching TRBD2. The V and J ends lost 3 bases and 5 bases, in that order; junction bases with no gene match: 4. The CDR3 length is 13 residues. CDR1 is SGHTA and CDR2 is FQGTGA in the germline V gene. The CDR3 region has the DNA TGTGCCAGCAGCTTCGGCGGGAGCAACGAGCAGTACTTC. Protein product: CASSFGGSNEQYF. Based on the CDR3 plus reference TRBV7-3 and TRBJ2-7, the full variable domain is GAGVSQTPSNKVTEKGKYVELRCDPISGHTALYWYRQSLGQGPEFLIYFQGTGAADDSGLPNDRFFAVRPEGSVSTLKIQRTERGDSAVYLCASSFGGSNEQYFGPGTRLTVT.

This clone came up a few times. The chain carries TRBV4-2 and TRBJ2-2; tentatively, D is TRBD1 (5 bases). The ends were cut back, 0 bases at V and 7 bases at J, with 15 bases in the middle. This CDR3 spans 16 amino acids. Germline V CDR1 and CDR2: LGHNA, YNFKEQ. The CDR3 protein is CASSQERRASVGELFF. The CDR3 nucleotides read TGTGCCAGCAGCCAAGAACGCAGGGCCTCGGTCGGGGAGCTGTTTTTT.

This chain links TRBV6-4 with TRBJ1-1; D is uncertain. Germline CDR1 reads MRHNA; CDR2 reads SNTAGT. The CDR3 runs to 13 residues. V lost 2 bases and J 4 bases, leaving 8 bases between the germline ends. CDR3 amino acids: CASSDRRGTEAFF. The CDR3 bases are TGTGCCAGCAGTGACCGACGGGGCACTGAAGCTTTCTTT.

The V gene is TRBV7-8, the J gene TRBJ2-5, with a weak D call TRBD2 (5 bases). The CDR3 runs 15 residues. Trimming pared 3 bases from V and 1 base from J, leaving 12 bases between. Germline CDR1 reads SGHVS; CDR2 reads FQNEAQ. As DNA, the CDR3 is TGTGCCAGCAGCTTGGGCGGGCCATTCCAAGAGACCCAGTACTTC. Encoded protein: CASSLGGPFQETQYF.

The chain carries TRBV29-1 and TRBJ2-2, with no clear D. V was pared by 6 bases and J by 4 bases, with 12 bases between. Germline V gene lookup returns CDR1 SQVTM and CDR2 ANQGSEA. The length of the CDR3 is 13 residues. The CDR3 protein is CSVASLSTGELFF. CDR3 nucleotide sequence: TGCAGCGTCGCGAGTTTGTCCACCGGGGAGCTGTTTTTT.

V gene TRBV29-1 combines with J gene TRBJ1-2; the D gene is possibly TRBD1 (5 bases). CDR1 SQVTM and CDR2 ANQGSEA come from the germline V gene. The V end lost 1 base, the J end lost 10 bases, and 10 bases lay between the germline ends. This CDR3 region has 11 residues. CDR3 region: CSVEAGRVYTF. Written as DNA, the CDR3 is TGCAGCGTTGAAGCAGGGAGGGTCTACACCTTC.

The rearrangement uses TRBV7-3 and TRBJ1-1; D remains ambiguous. Germline CDR1 SGHTA, CDR2 FQGTGA. V gave up 3 bases and J gave up 2 bases, with 7 bases separating them. The CDR3 totals 13 residues. CDR3 nucleotides: TGTGCCAGCAGCTTGACTTCTAACACTGAAGCTTTCTTT. It is translated as CASSLTSNTEAFF.

The gene calls are TRBV2 and TRBJ2-7, with D perhaps matching TRBD2 (6 bases). V lost 0 bases, J lost 1 base, and 13 bases lay in between. Germline CDR1 is SNHLY and CDR2 is FYNNEI. The CDR3 sequence is 16 residues long. The CDR3 sequence is CASSEAGKGLSYEQYF. CDR3 sequence (DNA): TGTGCCAGCAGTGAAGCGGGTAAGGGACTTTCCTACGAGCAGTACTTC. The complete variable domain, with remaining parts taken from reference TRBV2 and TRBJ2-7, reads EPEVTQTPSHQVTQMGQEVILRCVPISNHLYFYWYRQILGQKVEFLVSFYNNEISEKSEIFDDQFSVERPDGSNFTLKIRSTKLEDSAMYFCASSEAGKGLSYEQYFGPGTRLTVT.

V and J are TRBV2 and TRBJ2-1, with D unresolved. The ends were cut back, 7 bases at V and 2 bases at J, with 9 bases in the middle. Germline V gene lookup returns CDR1 SNHLY and CDR2 FYNNEI. The CDR3 contains 13 residues. The CDR3 protein is CASTYSTYNEQFF. The CDR3 DNA reads TGTGCCAGCACCTACTCCACCTACAATGAGCAGTTCTTC.

This clone was found a few times. The CDR3 loop reads CASSGGHPNNEQFF. In DNA, the CDR3 is TGTGCCAGCAGCGGGGGACATCCTAACAATGAGCAGTTCTTC. The chain links TRBV5-6 to TRBJ2-1; TRBD1 is a possible D gene (6 bases). V was pared by 4 bases and J by 5 bases, with 13 bases between. Germline values: CDR1 SGHDT, CDR2 YYEEEE. The CDR3 has 14 residues.

DNA of the CDR3: TGTGCCAGCAGCTTAGGAGGACCCGGGATCTACAATGAGCAGTTCTTC. As protein: CASSLGGPGIYNEQFF. V is TRBV11-2 and J is TRBJ2-1, with D maybe TRBD2 (5 bases). The CDR3 loop spans 16 amino acids. V dropped 1 base and J dropped 3 bases, with 13 bases sitting between them. Per germline, CDR1 SGHAT and CDR2 FQNNGV.

The chain employs TRBV28 and TRBJ2-7; 10 positions agree with TRBD2. V lost 2 bases, J lost 4 bases, and 5 bases stayed unmatched. The CDR3 contains 15 residues. Germline V gives CDR1 MDHEN, CDR2 SYDVKM. The CDR3 nucleotides are TGTGCCAGCAGTTTACCCCTAGCGGGGGTGTACGAGCAGTACTTC. Translating it yields CASSLPLAGVYEQYF.

J is TRBJ2-7 and V is TRBV13; maybe TRBD1 (5 bases). Per the germline V gene, CDR1 is PRHDT and CDR2 is FYEKMQ (reference sequence). The CDR3 has 16 amino acids. V dropped 0 bases and J dropped 3 bases, with 15 bases sitting between them. Here the CDR3 reads CASSLGQDTPFYEQYF. The CDR3 nucleotides read TGTGCCAGCAGCTTAGGGCAGGACACCCCCTTCTACGAGCAGTACTTC.

The gene calls are TRBV5-6 and TRBJ2-3; 9 bases align to TRBD2. The CDR3 covers 16 residues. Losses at the gene ends were 0 bases for V and 0 bases for J; bases not matched to a gene: 2. CDR1 and CDR2 from the germline V gene are SGHDT and YYEEEE. The CDR3 region is CASSLGLAESTDTQYF. Here the CDR3 DNA reads TGTGCCAGCAGCTTGGGACTAGCGGAAAGCACAGATACGCAGTATTTT.

The chain uses TRBV28 and TRBJ1-3; no clear D. This CDR3 has 14 amino acids. The V and J ends lost 3 bases and 2 bases respectively, with 8 bases between them. The germline V gene has CDR1 MDHEN and CDR2 SYDVKM. The CDR3 here is CASSFLRAGNTIYF. DNA of the CDR3: TGTGCCAGCAGTTTCTTGAGGGCTGGAAACACCATATATTTT.

The chain carries TRBV5-4 and TRBJ1-1; no firm D call. V lost 0 bases and J lost 1, with 10 bases in between. CDR3 length equals 15 residues. Germline loops: CDR1 SGHNT, CDR2 YYREEE (reference sequence). CDR3 sequence (DNA): TGTGCCAGCAGCTTGGGAGGCGATTCGAACACTGAAGCTTTCTTT. It codes for CASSLGGDSNTEAFF.